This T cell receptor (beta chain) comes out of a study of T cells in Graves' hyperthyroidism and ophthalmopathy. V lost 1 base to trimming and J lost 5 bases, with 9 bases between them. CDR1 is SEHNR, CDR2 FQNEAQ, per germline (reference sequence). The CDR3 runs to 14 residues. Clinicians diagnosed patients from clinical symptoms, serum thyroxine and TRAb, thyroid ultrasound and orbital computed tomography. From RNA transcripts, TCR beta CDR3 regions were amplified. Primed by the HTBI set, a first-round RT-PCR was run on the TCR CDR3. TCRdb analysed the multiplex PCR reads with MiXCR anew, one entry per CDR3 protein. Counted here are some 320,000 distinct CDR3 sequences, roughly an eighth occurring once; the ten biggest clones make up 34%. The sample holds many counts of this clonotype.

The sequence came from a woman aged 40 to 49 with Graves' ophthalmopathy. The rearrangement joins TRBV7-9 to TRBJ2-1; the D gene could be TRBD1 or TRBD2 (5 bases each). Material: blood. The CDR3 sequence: CASSLGGENNEQFF. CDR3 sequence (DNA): TGTGCCAGCAGCTTAGGAGGGGAGAACAATGAGCAGTTCTTC.